One and the same sample provided the 2 T cell receptor beta chains below, sequenced in a study of siplizumab effects on memory and regulatory T cells. The table came from immunoSEQ multiplex PCR; TCRdb's copy has only in-frame clones and leaves some out. The sample consists of 45,000 to 60,000 clones, roughly 84% of them appearing once. Sequenced input: naive CD8+ T cells sorted from blood. Every receptor here comes from a human donor in good health.

The chain links TRBV7-9 to TRBJ2-1; 15 nucleotides match TRBD2. The CDR3 spans 19 residues. The ends lost 6 bases at V and 8 bases at J; junction bases unmatched: 17. Germline lookup yields CDR1 SEHNR and CDR2 FQNEAQ (reference sequence). The CDR3 protein is CASSSAGTSGRQSYYEQFF. CDR3 DNA: TGTGCCAGCAGTTCAGCCGGGACTAGCGGGAGGCAAAGTTACTATGAGCAGTTCTTC.

This clone was recorded a few times. This chain connects TRBV11-2 to TRBJ2-7, with D unclear. V lost 4 bases and J 2 bases, leaving 6 bases between the germline ends. The length of the CDR3 is 12 residues. Germline CDR1 and CDR2: SGHAT and FQNNGV. In DNA form, the CDR3 reads TGTGCCAGCAGCTCGGACGCCTACGAGCAGTACTTC. This encodes CASSSDAYEQYF.